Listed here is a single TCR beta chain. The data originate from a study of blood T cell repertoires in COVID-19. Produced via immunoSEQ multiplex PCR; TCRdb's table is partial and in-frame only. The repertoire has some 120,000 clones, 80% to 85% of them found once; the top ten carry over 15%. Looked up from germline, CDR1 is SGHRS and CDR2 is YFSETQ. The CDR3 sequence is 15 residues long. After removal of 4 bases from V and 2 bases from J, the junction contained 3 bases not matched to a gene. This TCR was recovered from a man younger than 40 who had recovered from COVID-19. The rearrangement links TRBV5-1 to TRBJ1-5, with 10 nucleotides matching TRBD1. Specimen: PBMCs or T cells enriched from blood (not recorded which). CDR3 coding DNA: TGCGCCAGCAGCCCTGGGACAGGGGGCAATCAGCCCCAGCATTTT. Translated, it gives CASSPGTGGNQPQHF.